The next 7 T cell receptor beta chains were all read from a single sample in a study of T-cell reconstitution after alpha-beta-depleted transplantation in children. Preparation of the TCRbeta library was carried out with unique molecular identifiers. MiXCR was run by TCRdb on the PCR reads, yielding one entry per CDR3 protein. The sample yields approximately 230,000 distinct CDR3 sequences, about 24% seen once. The sequenced sample was PBMCs, mostly from graft donor cells, obtained 360 days after TCRalphabeta/CD19-depleted stem cell transplant. These receptors were obtained from a female patient aged 2 to 10 who had a stem cell transplant for congenital amegakaryocytic thrombocytopenia, so the T cells may come from the graft donor.

V usage is TRBV20-1 and J usage is TRBJ2-2; TRBD1 might be the D (6 bases). The germline CDR1 and CDR2 sequences are DFQATT and SNEGSKA (reference sequence). The CDR3 has 16 amino acids. Trimming took 1 base from V and 0 from J, leaving 12 bases between them. DNA of the CDR3: TGCAGTGCTAGAGGGAAGGGACAACCGAACACCGGGGAGCTGTTTTTT. It specifies CSARGKGQPNTGELFF.

This clonotype has more than one count but fewer than ten. This chain joins TRBV7-8 and TRBJ2-3; D unclear. With 1 base removed from V and 2 bases from J, the gap between germline ends came to 13 bases. CDR3 length equals 16 residues. Germline CDR1 reads SGHVS; CDR2 reads FQNEAQ. The CDR3 protein is CASSLETGKFTDTQYF. In DNA form, the CDR3 reads TGTGCCAGCAGCTTAGAAACTGGGAAGTTCACAGATACGCAGTATTTT.

The rearrangement links TRBV30 to TRBJ2-3, with 14 bases fitting TRBD2. The CDR3 covers 18 residues. Germline CDR1 and CDR2: GTSNPN and SVGIG (reference sequence). With 0 bases clipped from V and 3 bases from J, the junction kept 8 bases outside the gene matches. CDR3 in DNA: TGTGCCTGGAGTGTACGACTAGCGGGAGGGATAAGGACAGATACGCAGTATTTT. Protein product: CAWSVRLAGGIRTDTQYF.

The V and J genes are TRBV12-3 or TRBV12-4 and TRBJ2-1; D possibly corresponds to TRBD2 (5 bases). V was shortened by 5 bases and J by 9 bases, with 11 bases between the two germline ends. The CDR3 is made up of 12 amino acids. The chain's CDR3 is CASSTPSTEQFF. CDR3 sequence (DNA): TGTGCCAGCAGTACGCCTAGCACTGAGCAGTTCTTC.

This clonotype showed up many times. The rearrangement joins TRBV7-6 to TRBJ2-3; unclear D gene. V was clipped by 0 bases and J by 4 bases, with 5 bases between them. CDR3 size: 13 residues. Germline values: CDR1 SGHVS, CDR2 FNYEAQ. CDR3 residues: CASSLAGPDTQYF. The CDR3 coding sequence is TGTGCCAGCAGCTTAGCGGGCCCAGATACGCAGTATTTT.

This clonotype was counted a few times. J is TRBJ2-3 and V is TRBV28, with 9 nucleotides matching TRBD2. Germline loops: CDR1 MDHEN, CDR2 SYDVKM. This CDR3 spans 14 amino acids. V was pared by 3 bases and J by 7 bases, with 5 bases of the junction left unmatched. The CDR3 DNA follows: TGTGCCAGCAGTTTGGCTAGCGGGGTCTATACGCAGTATTTT. Residues: CASSLASGVYTQYF.

The genes are TRBV20-1 and TRBJ2-7, with 7 positions matching TRBD1. V was pared by 5 bases and J by 4 bases, with 5 bases of the junction left unmatched. The germline V gene encodes CDR1 DFQATT and CDR2 SNEGSKA (reference sequence). The CDR3 sequence is 12 residues long. CDR3 region: CSAPRDSYEQYF. CDR3 in DNA: TGCAGTGCTCCCCGGGACAGTTACGAGCAGTACTTC.